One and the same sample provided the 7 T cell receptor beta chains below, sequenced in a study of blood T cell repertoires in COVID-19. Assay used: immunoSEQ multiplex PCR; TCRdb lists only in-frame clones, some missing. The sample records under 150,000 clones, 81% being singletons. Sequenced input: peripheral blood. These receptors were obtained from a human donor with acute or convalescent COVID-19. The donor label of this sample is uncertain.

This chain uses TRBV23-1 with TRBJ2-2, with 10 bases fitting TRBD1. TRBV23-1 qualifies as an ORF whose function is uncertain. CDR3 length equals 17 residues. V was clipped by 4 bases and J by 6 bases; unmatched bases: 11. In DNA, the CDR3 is TGCGCCAGCAGTCCCCCGACCGGGACAGGGGATGCCGGGGAGCTGTTTTTT. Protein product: CASSPPTGTGDAGELFF.

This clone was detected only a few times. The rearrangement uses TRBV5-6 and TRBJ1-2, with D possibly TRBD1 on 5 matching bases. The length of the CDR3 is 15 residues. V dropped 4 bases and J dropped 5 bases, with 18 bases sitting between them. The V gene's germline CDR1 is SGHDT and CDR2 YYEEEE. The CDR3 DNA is TGTGCCAGCAGCGGGAGGGACGGCGGATTTTATGGCTACACCTTC. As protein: CASSGRDGGFYGYTF.

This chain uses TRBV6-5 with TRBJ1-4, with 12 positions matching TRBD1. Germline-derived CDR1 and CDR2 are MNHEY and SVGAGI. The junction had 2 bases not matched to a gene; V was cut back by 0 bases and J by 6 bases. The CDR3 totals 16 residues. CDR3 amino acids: CASSYSGTGGYEKLFF. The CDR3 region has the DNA TGTGCCAGCAGTTACTCGGGGACAGGGGGCTATGAAAAACTGTTTTTT.

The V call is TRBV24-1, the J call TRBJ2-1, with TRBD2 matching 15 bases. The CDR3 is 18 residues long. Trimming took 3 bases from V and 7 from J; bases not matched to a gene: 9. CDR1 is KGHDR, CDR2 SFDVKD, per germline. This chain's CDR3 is CATSDPPGLAGGRNEQFF. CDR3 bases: TGTGCCACCAGTGATCCTCCGGGACTAGCGGGGGGTAGGAATGAGCAGTTCTTC.

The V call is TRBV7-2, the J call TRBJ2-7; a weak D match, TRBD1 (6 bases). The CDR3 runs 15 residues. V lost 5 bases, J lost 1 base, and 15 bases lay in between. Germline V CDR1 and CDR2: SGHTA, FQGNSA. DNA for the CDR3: TGTGCCAGCAGCCCAGGACAGCCCTCTTCCTACGAGCAGTACTTC. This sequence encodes CASSPGQPSSYEQYF.

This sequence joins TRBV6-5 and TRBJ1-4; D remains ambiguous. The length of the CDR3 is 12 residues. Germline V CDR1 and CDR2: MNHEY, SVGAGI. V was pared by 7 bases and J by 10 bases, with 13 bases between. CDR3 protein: CASTPGLGKLFF. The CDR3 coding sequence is TGTGCCAGCACCCCCGGACTGGGAAAACTGTTTTTT.

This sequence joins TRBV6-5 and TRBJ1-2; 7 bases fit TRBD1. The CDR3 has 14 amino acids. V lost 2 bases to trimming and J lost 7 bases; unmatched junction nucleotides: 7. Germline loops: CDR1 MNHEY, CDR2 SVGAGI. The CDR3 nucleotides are TGTGCCAGCAGTTACCAGGGGGGCAAGAGTGGCTACACCTTC. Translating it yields CASSYQGGKSGYTF.